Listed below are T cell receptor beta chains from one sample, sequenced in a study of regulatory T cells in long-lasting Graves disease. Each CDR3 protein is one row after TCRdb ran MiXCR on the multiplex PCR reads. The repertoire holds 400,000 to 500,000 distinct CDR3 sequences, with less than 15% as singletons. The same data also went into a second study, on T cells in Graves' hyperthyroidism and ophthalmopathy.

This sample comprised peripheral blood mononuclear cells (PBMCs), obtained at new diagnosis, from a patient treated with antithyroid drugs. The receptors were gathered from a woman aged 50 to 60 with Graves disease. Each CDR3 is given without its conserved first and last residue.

CDR3: ASSLVGTPSTDTQY
J: TRBJ2-3
V: TRBV5-1

CDR3: ASRPGLAGASEQY
J: TRBJ2-7
V: TRBV28

CDR3: ASSFPNTEAF
J: TRBJ1-1
V: TRBV12-3/TRBV12-4

CDR3: AWSVLAGTSGTQY
J: TRBJ2-3
V: TRBV30

CDR3: ATSTGGGGITEAF
J: TRBJ1-1
V: TRBV15

CDR3: ASSLVLDRTDTQY
J: TRBJ2-3
V: TRBV7-8

CDR3: ASSLWGSGRGSETQY
J: TRBJ2-5
V: TRBV5-1

CDR3: ASSETGFLSSYNEQF
J: TRBJ2-1
V: TRBV12-3/TRBV12-4

CDR3: ASSWTGSYEQY
J: TRBJ2-7
V: TRBV3-1

CDR3: ASSPSGLAGVYEQY
J: TRBJ2-7
V: TRBV3-1

CDR3: ASRLLGGGPREGEQF
J: TRBJ2-1
V: TRBV27

CDR3: ASSLVPASTDTQY
J: TRBJ2-3
V: TRBV7-8

CDR3: SVNRGQETQY
J: TRBJ2-5
V: TRBV20-1